These 10 T cell receptor beta chains were all obtained from the same sample, sequenced in a study of OX40 agonist ivuxolimab in advanced cancers. The method was immunoSEQ multiplex PCR; TCRdb's version includes in-frame clones alone and lacks a portion of them. Among more than 45,000 clones, less than 85% were seen once, and the ten largest hold about 3.7%. The specimen was CD4+ or CD8+ T cells sorted from blood, collected in a trial of the OX40 agonist ivuxolimab. The receptor source for this set is an adult with an advanced solid tumor such as melanoma, head and neck, liver or kidney cancer.

The V and J genes are TRBV28 and TRBJ2-7, with 7 bases aligning to TRBD2. V was pared by 3 bases and J by 0 bases, with 2 bases of the junction left unmatched. CDR3 size: 14 residues. Looked up from germline, CDR1 is MDHEN and CDR2 is SYDVKM. For the CDR3, the DNA is TGTGCCAGCAGTTTCGGGGGGAACTCCTACGAGCAGTACTTC. Its translation: CASSFGGNSYEQYF.

V is TRBV19 and J is TRBJ1-1; maybe TRBD1 (5 bases). Trimming stripped 3 bases from V and 5 bases from J, with 16 bases between. Germline lookup yields CDR1 LNHDA and CDR2 SQIVND (reference sequence). This CDR3 has 15 amino acids. DNA of the CDR3: TGTGCCAGTAGTATGGGGGACGGTCCTTTGACTGAAGCTTTCTTT. Translating it yields CASSMGDGPLTEAFF.

Comments on this clone: Mismatch with germline at one junction end may stem from a read error. The chain recombines TRBV6-1 with TRBJ1-3; TRBD1 matches 10 bases. Per the germline V gene, CDR1 is MNHNS and CDR2 is SASEGT. The CDR3 is 15 amino acids. The CDR3 region has the DNA TGTGCCAGCACTTCCAGGGACAGGGGTATAAACGCCATATATTTT. As protein: CASTSRDRGINAIYF.

The table lists this clone with a few counts. The chain has TRBV29-1 and TRBJ2-5, with D possibly being TRBD1 (6 bases). Germline values: CDR1 SQVTM, CDR2 ANQGSEA. With 5 bases removed from V and 14 bases from J, the gap between germline ends came to 18 bases. This CDR3 comprises 11 residues. CDR3 coding DNA: TGCAGCGTTACCCTGGGGCAGGGGCTATACTTC. Its translation: CSVTLGQGLYF.

This rearrangement joins TRBV18 to TRBJ1-5, with D possibly being TRBD1 (6 bases). The germline V and J ends were trimmed by 4 bases and 6 bases, with 13 bases remaining between them. The V gene's germline CDR1 is KGHSH and CDR2 LQKENI. The CDR3 covers 14 residues. As DNA, the CDR3 is TGTGCCAGCTCACTTCAGGGGTGGAGTCAGCCCCAGCATTTT. Protein: CASSLQGWSQPQHF.

V gene TRBV4-1 combines with J gene TRBJ2-5; 9 bases fit TRBD1. The junction had 2 bases not matched to a gene; V was cut back by 3 bases and J by 0 bases. This CDR3 is 15 amino acids long. CDR1 and CDR2 (germline): MGHRA, YSYEKL. Here the CDR3 DNA reads TGCGCCAGCAGCCAGGGACAGGGTTACCAAGAGACCCAGTACTTC. It specifies CASSQGQGYQETQYF.

The V and J genes are TRBV19 and TRBJ1-4; 7 bases fit TRBD1. The J segment lost 8 bases and the V segment lost 5 bases, leaving 8 bases of the junction unmatched. The CDR3 has 14 residues. Per the germline V gene, CDR1 is LNHDA and CDR2 is SQIVND (reference sequence). The DNA of the CDR3 is TGTGCCAGTAGTGGGGGACAGCGGGACGAAAAACTGTTTTTT. Its translation is CASSGGQRDEKLFF.

The gene calls are TRBV11-2 and TRBJ2-5; 7 bases agree with TRBD2. Trimming at V came to 1 base and at J to 2 bases, leaving 10 bases not matched to a gene. In germline, CDR1 is SGHAT, CDR2 FQNNGV. The CDR3 has 17 amino acids. Here the CDR3 reads CASSLVNWAGDQETQYF. CDR3 sequence (DNA): TGTGCCAGCAGCTTAGTAAACTGGGCGGGGGATCAAGAGACCCAGTACTTC.

The gene calls are TRBV30 and TRBJ1-2; no clear D gene. The germline V and J ends were trimmed by 4 bases and 4 bases, with 7 bases remaining between them. The germline V gene encodes CDR1 GTSNPN and CDR2 SVGIG (reference sequence). The CDR3 length is 11 residues. The CDR3 loop reads CAWKFLYGYTF. The CDR3 nucleotides read TGTGCCTGGAAGTTTCTCTATGGCTACACCTTC.

The chain carries TRBV29-1 and TRBJ2-7; TRBD1 is a possible D gene (6 bases). This CDR3 is built from 15 residues. Deletions cut 0 bases from V and 0 bases from J, with 12 bases between. Germline V lookup: CDR1 SQVTM, CDR2 ANQGSEA. Here the CDR3 DNA reads TGCAGCGTTGAAGAGGGGCAGGGGAGCTCCTACGAGCAGTACTTC. Protein sequence: CSVEEGQGSSYEQYF.